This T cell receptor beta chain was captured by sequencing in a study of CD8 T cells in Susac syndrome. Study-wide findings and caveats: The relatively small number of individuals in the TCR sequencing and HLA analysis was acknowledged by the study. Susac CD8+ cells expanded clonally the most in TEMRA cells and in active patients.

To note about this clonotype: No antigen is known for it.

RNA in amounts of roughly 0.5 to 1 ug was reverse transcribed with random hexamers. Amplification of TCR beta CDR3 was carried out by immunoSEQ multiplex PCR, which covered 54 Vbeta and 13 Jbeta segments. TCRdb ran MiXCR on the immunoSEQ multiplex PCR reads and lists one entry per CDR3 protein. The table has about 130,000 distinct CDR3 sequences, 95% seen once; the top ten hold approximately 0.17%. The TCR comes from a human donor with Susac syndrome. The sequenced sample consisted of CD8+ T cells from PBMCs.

The CDR3 sequence is CASSQAGLRYEQYF. DNA for the CDR3: TGCGCCAGCAGCCAGGCGGGACTTCGCTACGAGCAGTACTTC. The rearrangement uses TRBV4-1 and TRBJ2-7, with a weak D call TRBD2 (6 bases). Germline values: CDR1 MGHRA, CDR2 YSYEKL. The CDR3 runs to 14 residues. Trimming took 3 bases from V and 3 from J, leaving 12 bases between them.